This TCR beta chain was sequenced in a study of blood T cell repertoires in COVID-19. At the level of the study: Acute-phase and convalescent COVID-19 samples originated in the United States, Italy and Spain. T cells, B-cell-depleted T cells, or PBMCs provided the cDNA or gDNA that served as material.

As handled by the study authors: Amplification of reference gene primers provided the estimated nucleated cell counts. Assay: immunoSEQ multiplex PCR; the TCRdb copy retains only in-frame clones and omits some. V and J calls and clone size are copied from that table; D and trimming were computed from the DNA. Of about 210,000 clones in the sample, roughly 80% were seen once. After removal of 1 base from V and 6 bases from J, the junction contained 7 bases not matched to a gene. The CDR3 sequence is 15 residues long. CDR1 is SGHVS and CDR2 is FNYEAQ in the germline V gene. The chain combines TRBV7-6 with TRBJ2-3; 7 bases fit TRBD2. The sequencing sample was made of peripheral blood. This TCR derives from a woman aged 40 to 49 with active or convalescent COVID-19. The CDR3 loop is CASSLVVGGGDTQYF. CDR3 nucleotides: TGTGCCAGCAGCTTAGTTGTCGGGGGAGGGGATACGCAGTATTTT.